The entry that follows covers one TCR beta chain sequence. Some clones are missing from TCRdb's copy, which holds only in-frame ones; the method was immunoSEQ multiplex PCR. The sample holds 50,000 to 65,000 clones, roughly nine tenths seen once. This CDR3 spans 15 amino acids. After removal of 5 bases from V and 5 bases from J, the junction contained 9 bases not matched to a gene. Germline values: CDR1 SGHTA, CDR2 FQGTGA. This sample was included in a study of T cell changes during pregnancy in multiple sclerosis. The sequenced sample was CD4+ T cells from peripheral blood mononuclear cells, obtained in the first trimester of pregnancy. This chain uses TRBV7-3 with TRBJ2-7, with 10 bases aligning to TRBD1. The TCR was taken from a female donor with multiple sclerosis, enrolled in a pregnancy study. In nucleotides, the CDR3 is TGTGCCAGCAGCGGCACCCGACAGGGGGCGGACGAGCAGTACTTC. Translating gives CASSGTRQGADEQYF.